This T cell receptor beta chain was recorded in a study of T cells in localized non-small cell lung cancer. Whole-study findings and limits: It remains possible that heterogeneity exists, since only one tumor region was sequenced.

The length of the CDR3 is 14 residues. Germline CDR1 reads SGDLS; CDR2 reads YYNGEE. Deletions cut 1 base from V and 5 bases from J, with 10 bases between. For this clone: The antigen is not known.

Measured with immunoSEQ multiplex PCR; TCRdb has only the in-frame clones, and not every one. Of 15,000 to 20,000 clones in the sample, 89% are singletons; the top ten hold almost 8.5%. V and J are TRBV9 and TRBJ1-5, with D uncertain. The clonotype comes from a man aged 35-75 years with stage I lung adenocarcinoma. This specimen was peripheral blood, taken before any cancer treatment. CDR3 in DNA: TGTGCCAGCAGCGTATCTTCCTCATATCAGCCCCAGCATTTT. Translating it yields CASSVSSSYQPQHF.